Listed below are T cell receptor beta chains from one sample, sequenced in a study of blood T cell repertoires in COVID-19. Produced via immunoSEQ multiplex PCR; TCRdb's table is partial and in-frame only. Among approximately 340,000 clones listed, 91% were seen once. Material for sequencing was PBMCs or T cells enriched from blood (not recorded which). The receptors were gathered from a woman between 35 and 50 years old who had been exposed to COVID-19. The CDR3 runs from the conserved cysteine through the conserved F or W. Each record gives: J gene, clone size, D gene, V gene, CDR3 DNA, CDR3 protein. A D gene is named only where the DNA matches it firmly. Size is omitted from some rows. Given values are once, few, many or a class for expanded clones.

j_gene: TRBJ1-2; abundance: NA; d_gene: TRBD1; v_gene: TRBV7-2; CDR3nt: TGTGCCAGCAGCAACCGGGACAGTGGCTACACCTTC; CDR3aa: CASSNRDSGYTF
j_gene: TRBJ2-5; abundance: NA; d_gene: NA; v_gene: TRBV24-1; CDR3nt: TGTGCCACCTCAAGGGCAGGGATGCGAGAGACCCAGTACTTC; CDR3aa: CATSRAGMRETQYF
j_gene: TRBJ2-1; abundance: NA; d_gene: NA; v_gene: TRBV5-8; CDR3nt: TGTGCCAGCAGCTTGGGGACTAGGACAGGGAACAATGAGCAGTTCTTC; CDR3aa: CASSLGTRTGNNEQFF
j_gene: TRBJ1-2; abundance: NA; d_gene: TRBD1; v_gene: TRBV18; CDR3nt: TGTGCCAGCTCACCCCTGTCTGGCAGGGGGGCCTATGGCTACACCTTC; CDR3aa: CASSPLSGRGAYGYTF
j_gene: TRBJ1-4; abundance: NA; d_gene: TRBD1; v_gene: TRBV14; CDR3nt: TGTGCCAGCAGCCAACATCTCGGGACAGGGATTACGAGTGAAAAACTGTTTTTT; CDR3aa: CASSQHLGTGITSEKLFF
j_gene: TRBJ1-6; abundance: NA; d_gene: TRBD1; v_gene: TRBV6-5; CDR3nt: TGTGCCAGCAGTTACGACAGGGGGCGACGTTCACCCCTCCACTTT; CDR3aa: CASSYDRGRRSPLHF
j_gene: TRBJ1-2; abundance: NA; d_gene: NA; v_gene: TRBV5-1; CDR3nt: TGCGCCAGCAGCTCACAGGCCGCCTATGGCTACACCTTC; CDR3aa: CASSSQAAYGYTF
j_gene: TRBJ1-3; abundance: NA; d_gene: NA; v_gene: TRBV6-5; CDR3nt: TGTGCCAGCACCCGGGGGGTTTTTGGTGGAAACACCATATATTTT; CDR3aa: CASTRGVFGGNTIYF
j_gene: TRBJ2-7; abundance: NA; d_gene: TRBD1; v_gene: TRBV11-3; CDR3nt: TGTGCCAGCAGCTCTCGACAGGGCTACGAGCAGTACTTC; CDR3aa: CASSSRQGYEQYF
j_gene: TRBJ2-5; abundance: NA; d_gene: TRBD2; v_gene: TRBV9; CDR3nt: TGTGCCAGCAATCCTGCGGGGGGGCTTGAGACCCAGTACTTC; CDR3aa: CASNPAGGLETQYF
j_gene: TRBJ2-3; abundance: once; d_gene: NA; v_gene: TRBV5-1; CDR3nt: TGCGCCAGCAGCTTGTTAGCGTCTAGCACAGATACGCAGTATTTT; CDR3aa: CASSLLASSTDTQYF
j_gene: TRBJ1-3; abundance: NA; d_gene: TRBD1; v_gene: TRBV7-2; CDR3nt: TGTGCCAGCAGCCCGACAGGGGTTGGCTCTGGAAACACCATATATTTT; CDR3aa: CASSPTGVGSGNTIYF
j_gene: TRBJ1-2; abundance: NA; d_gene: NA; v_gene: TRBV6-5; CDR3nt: TGTGCCAGCATGGTATCTTACGGCTATGGCTACACCTTC; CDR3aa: CASMVSYGYGYTF
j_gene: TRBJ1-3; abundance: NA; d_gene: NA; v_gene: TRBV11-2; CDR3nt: TGTGCCAGCAGCTTCAAGGGGCAGGGAAACACCATATATTTT; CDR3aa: CASSFKGQGNTIYF
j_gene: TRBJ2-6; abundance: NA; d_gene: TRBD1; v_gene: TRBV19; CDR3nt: TGTGCCAGTAGAGACAGGGGGTTTTCTGGGGCCAACGTCCTGACTTTC; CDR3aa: CASRDRGFSGANVLTF
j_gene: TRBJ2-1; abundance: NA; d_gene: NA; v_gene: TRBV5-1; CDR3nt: TGCGCCAGCAGCTTGGGCACTTTTTCCTACAATGAGCAGTTCTTC; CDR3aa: CASSLGTFSYNEQFF
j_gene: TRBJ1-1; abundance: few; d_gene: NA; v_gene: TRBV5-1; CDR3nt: TGCGCCAGCAGCCCAACCGTGGCCACTGAAGCTTTCTTT; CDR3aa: CASSPTVATEAFF
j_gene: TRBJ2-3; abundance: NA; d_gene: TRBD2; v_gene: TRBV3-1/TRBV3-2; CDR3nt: TGTGCCAGCACCCCGAACGCGGGAGGAGTTGATACGCAGTATTTT; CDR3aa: CASTPNAGGVDTQYF
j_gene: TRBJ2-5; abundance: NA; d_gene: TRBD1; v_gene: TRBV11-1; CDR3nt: TGTGCCAGCAGCCTGGAAGCCTACAGGGGACAAGAGACCCAGTACTTC; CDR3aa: CASSLEAYRGQETQYF
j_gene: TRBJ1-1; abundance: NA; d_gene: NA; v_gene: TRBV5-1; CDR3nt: TGCGCCACCCGCGTGACGAGGGACACTGAAGCTTTCTTT; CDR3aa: CATRVTRDTEAFF
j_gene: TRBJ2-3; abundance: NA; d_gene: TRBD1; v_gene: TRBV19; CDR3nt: TGTGCCAGTACCCTAACAGGGGGGACCACAGATACGCAGTATTTT; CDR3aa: CASTLTGGTTDTQYF
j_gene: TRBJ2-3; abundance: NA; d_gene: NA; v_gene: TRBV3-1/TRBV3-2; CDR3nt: TGTGCCAGCAGCCTTGGACAGAGCACAGATACGCAGTATTTT; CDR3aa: CASSLGQSTDTQYF
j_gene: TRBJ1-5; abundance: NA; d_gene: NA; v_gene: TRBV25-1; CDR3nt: TGTGCCAGCAGTGAATCCCACAGGGGCAATCAGCCCCAGCATTTT; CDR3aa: CASSESHRGNQPQHF
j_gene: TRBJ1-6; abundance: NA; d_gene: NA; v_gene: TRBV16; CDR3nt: TGTGCCAGCAGCCTACAGGGTTATAATTCACCCCTCCACTTT; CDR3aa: CASSLQGYNSPLHF
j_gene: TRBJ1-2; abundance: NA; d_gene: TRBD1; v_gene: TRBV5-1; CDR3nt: TGCGCCAGCAGCTTGGGACAGGGGGAGGCTAACTATGGCTACACCTTC; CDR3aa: CASSLGQGEANYGYTF
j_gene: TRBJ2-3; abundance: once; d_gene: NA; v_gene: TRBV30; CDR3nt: TGTGCCTGGGCAGGGGCGGGAGATACGCAGTATTTT; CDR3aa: CAWAGAGDTQYF
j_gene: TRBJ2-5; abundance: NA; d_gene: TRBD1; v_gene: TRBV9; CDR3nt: TGTGCCAGCAGCCCCCGGACAGGGGGGCGAGTGGAGACCCAGTACTTC; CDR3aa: CASSPRTGGRVETQYF
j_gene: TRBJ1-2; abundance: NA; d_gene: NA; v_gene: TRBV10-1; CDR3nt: TGCGCCAGCCCATCTAGGTCAGGGGGCTACACCTTC; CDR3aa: CASPSRSGGYTF
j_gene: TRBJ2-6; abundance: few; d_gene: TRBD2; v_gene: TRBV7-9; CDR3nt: TGTGCCAGCAGCTCCACGGGGGGTGCAGGGGCCAACGTCCTGACTTTC; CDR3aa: CASSSTGGAGANVLTF
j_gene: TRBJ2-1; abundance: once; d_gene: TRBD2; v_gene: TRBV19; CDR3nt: TGTGCCAGTAGTATAGTTGGTGGCGGGAGCTCCTACAATGAGCAGTTCTTC; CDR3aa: CASSIVGGGSSYNEQFF
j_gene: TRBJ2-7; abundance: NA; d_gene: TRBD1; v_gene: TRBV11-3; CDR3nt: TGTGCCAGCAGCAAAACCTCGACAGGGGGTAGAGAGCAGTACTTC; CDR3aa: CASSKTSTGGREQYF
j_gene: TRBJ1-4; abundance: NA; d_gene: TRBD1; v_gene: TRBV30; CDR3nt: TGTGCCTGTAAAATATCCGGGACAGGGGACGAAAAACTGTTTTTT; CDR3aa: CACKISGTGDEKLFF
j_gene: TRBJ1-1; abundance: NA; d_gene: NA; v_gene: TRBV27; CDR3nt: TGTGCCAGCAGTTTGAGAGAGAACACTGAAGCTTTCTTT; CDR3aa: CASSLRENTEAFF
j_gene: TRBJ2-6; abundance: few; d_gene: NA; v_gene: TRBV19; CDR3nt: TGTGCCAGTAGTGTTTCGGAGGCTGGGGCCAACGTCCTGACTTTC; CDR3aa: CASSVSEAGANVLTF
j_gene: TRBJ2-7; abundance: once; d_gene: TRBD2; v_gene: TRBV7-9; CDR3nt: TGTGCCAGCAGCTTAGGAGGACTAGCGGGAGGAACTACCTACGAGCAGTACTTC; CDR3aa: CASSLGGLAGGTTYEQYF
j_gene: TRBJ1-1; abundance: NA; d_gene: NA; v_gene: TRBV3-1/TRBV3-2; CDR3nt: TGTGCCAGCAGCCGGACAGACAGGCGTACTGAAGCTTTCTTT; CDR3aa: CASSRTDRRTEAFF
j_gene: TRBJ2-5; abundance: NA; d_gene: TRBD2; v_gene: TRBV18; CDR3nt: TGTGCCAGCTCACCACCGAGCGGGAGGCCCCAAGAGACCCAGTACTTC; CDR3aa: CASSPPSGRPQETQYF